The 3 T cell receptor beta chains below all came from one sample that was sequenced in a study of T cell responses to AZD1222 COVID-19 vaccine. Repertoires were generated with immunoSEQ multiplex PCR, while TCRdb's copy carries only in-frame clones and drops some. Of under 140,000 clones detected, around 85% appear once; the ten largest clones hold approximately 4.6%. The sample consisted of peripheral blood, taken on day 0 of AZD1222 vaccination. These receptors were collected from an adult in good health.

J is TRBJ1-6 and V is TRBV19; the match to TRBD1 covers 8 bases. Germline-derived CDR1 and CDR2 are LNHDA and SQIVND (reference sequence). V lost 3 bases to trimming and J lost 8 bases; unmatched junction nucleotides: 6. The CDR3 spans 15 residues. CDR3 bases: TGTGCCAGTAGTATGGCACAGGGGGAATATTCACCCCTCCACTTT. Translated, it gives CASSMAQGEYSPLHF.

Here the CDR3 DNA reads TGTGCCAGCAGCATAGGGACTAGCGGGGTAAGACTGTACTTC. This translates into CASSIGTSGVRLYF. J is TRBJ2-7 and V is TRBV21-1; the D call TRBD2 from the table was never checked on the DNA. TRBV21-1 is a pseudogene locus. This CDR3 is built from 14 residues.

V gene TRBV24-1 combines with J gene TRBJ1-5; a weak D match, TRBD1 (6 bases). This CDR3 is built from 14 residues. V was shortened by 7 bases and J by 3 bases, with 12 bases between the two germline ends. Germline values: CDR1 KGHDR, CDR2 SFDVKD. CDR3 DNA: TGTGCCACCAGCGCAGGGGCCTACAATCAGCCCCAGCATTTT. It encodes CATSAGAYNQPQHF.